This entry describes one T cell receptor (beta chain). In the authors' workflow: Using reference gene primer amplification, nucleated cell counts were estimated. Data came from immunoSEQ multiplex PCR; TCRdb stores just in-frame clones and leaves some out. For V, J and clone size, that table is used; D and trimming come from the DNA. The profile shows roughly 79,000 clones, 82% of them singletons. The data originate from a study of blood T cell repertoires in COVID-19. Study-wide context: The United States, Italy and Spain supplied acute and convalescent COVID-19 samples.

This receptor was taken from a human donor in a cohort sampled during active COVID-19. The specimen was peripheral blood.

The CDR3 region has the DNA TGTGCCATCAGTGAGACCGAGAGGACAGGGTACTATGGCTACACCTTC. Its protein product is CAISETERTGYYGYTF. The rearrangement uses TRBV10-3 and TRBJ1-2; TRBD1 aligns across 8 bases. V gave up 2 bases and J gave up 3 bases; unmatched junction bases: 8. CDR3 size: 16 residues. The germline gives CDR1 ENHRY, CDR2 SYGVKD.